This passage covers 3 T cell receptor beta chains from one sample sequenced in a study of immune heterogeneity within non-small cell lung tumors. The TCR beta CDR3 region was amplified by multiplex PCR employing 32 V and 13 J primers. MiXCR, run by TCRdb on the multiplex PCR reads, gives a single entry per CDR3 protein. Seen here are some 31,000 distinct CDR3 sequences, 25% to 30% observed once, and the top ten hold 3% to 4.5%. With around 600 ng used per sample, the template was genomic DNA from bulk tumor. Several biopsies per primary tumor were taken during surgery, spaced as far apart as possible. Patients with untreated, newly diagnosed non-small cell lung cancer underwent curative surgery. Input material: lung tumor tissue. These TCRs come from a man in his forties with non-small cell lung cancer.

A note on this clonotype: A junction boundary mismatches the germline segment, possibly from a read error. The chain is built from TRBV7-8 and TRBJ1-6, with TRBD1 as a possible D gene (6 bases). The CDR3 has 15 residues. Germline values: CDR1 SGHVS, CDR2 FQNEAQ. The CDR3 is CVSSRTGAGNSPLHF. CDR3 DNA: TGTGTCAGCAGCAGAACGGGGGCCGGTAATTCACCCCTCCACTTT.

The chain uses TRBV11-3 and TRBJ1-4; D is undetermined. The V gene lost 7 bases and the J gene lost 0 bases, with 9 bases spanning the gap. This CDR3 contains 14 residues. Germline assignment: CDR1 SGHNT and CDR2 YENEEA. The CDR3 reads CASTNHATNEKLFF. CDR3 nucleotides: TGTGCCAGCACTAACCATGCAACTAATGAAAAACTGTTTTTT.

The chain recombines TRBV3-1 with TRBJ2-2; TRBD2 might be the D (5 bases). This CDR3 has 15 residues. Per the germline V gene, CDR1 is LGHDT and CDR2 is YNNKEL (reference sequence). Between the trimmed V and J ends, which lost 5 bases and 1 base, there was a span of 11 bases. The CDR3: CASSNRDLNTGELFF. The CDR3 nucleotides read TGTGCCAGCAGCAATCGGGATCTGAACACCGGGGAGCTGTTTTTT.